The source of this T cell receptor beta chain is a study of cytomegalovirus exposure and HLA in healthy donors. Overall study context: Out of a few hundred genotyped donors, roughly 80% belonged to the Caucasian-associated ancestry cluster. Points from the study as a whole: What TCR beta sequences reportedly achieved was accurate prediction of HLA-A and HLA-B alleles in most subjects. Researchers catalogued 160 or so TCR beta chains as cytomegalovirus-associated.

This clone showed up just once. Its specificity is unknown. V was clipped by 6 bases and J by 2 bases, with 14 bases between them. Germline-derived CDR1 and CDR2 are KGHSH and LQKENI. CDR3 length: 14 residues. The PCR was carried out with 60 Vbeta primers and 13 Jbeta primers. Only in-frame clones appear in the TCRdb table, and some are missing; sequencing was by immunoSEQ multiplex PCR. The sample shows roughly 130,000 clones, 75% to 85% of them seen only once. The chain links TRBV18 to TRBJ2-7; D is perhaps TRBD2 (6 bases). Material for sequencing was PBMCs. The receptor was isolated from a man aged 40-49 years in good health and CMV-seronegative. The CDR3 reads CASSPGTGTYEQYF. The CDR3 DNA sequence: TGTGCCAGCTCGCCCGGGACTGGGACCTACGAGCAGTACTTC.